This TCR beta chain comes out of a study of blood T cell repertoires in COVID-19. The data were produced by immunoSEQ multiplex PCR, yet TCRdb's version contains in-frame clones alone and is incomplete. The sample yields about 230,000 clones, approximately 90% seen once. The CDR3 contains 13 residues. The V end was cut by 9 bases, the J end by 3 bases, with 10 bases between. Germline V CDR1 and CDR2: KGHDR, SFDVKD. Sample: peripheral blood. This sequence joins TRBV24-1 and TRBJ2-2, with D maybe TRBD1 (6 bases). The sequence was collected from a man aged 50-59 years with COVID-19, enrolled during active disease. The CDR3, as DNA: TGTGCCACCCGGGACACTTACACCGGGGAGCTGTTTTTT. This encodes CATRDTYTGELFF.